These 11 T cell receptor beta chains share one sample of origin, sequenced in a study of CD8+ T cells in alopecia areata. RNA extraction was followed by reverse transcription into cDNA, which acted as the sequencing template. TCRdb's table, derived via immunoSEQ multiplex PCR, lists solely in-frame clones and lacks some. The data hold 150,000 or so clones, with approximately 45% observed a single time. The specimen was CD4+ T cells sorted from blood. These receptors were taken from a human donor with alopecia areata.

The gene calls are TRBV7-2 and TRBJ2-3, with TRBD2 matching over 7 bases. Germline CDR1 and CDR2: SGHTA and FQGNSA. The CDR3 sequence is 17 residues long. V shed 6 bases and J 0 bases; nucleotides not matched to a gene: 12. This CDR3 reads CASRQWGSGISTDTQYF. In DNA form, the CDR3 reads TGTGCCAGCAGACAGTGGGGGAGCGGGATTAGCACAGATACGCAGTATTTT. Full variable domain (rest looked up from reference TRBV7-2 and TRBJ2-3): GAGVSQSPSNKVTEKGKDVELRCDPISGHTALYWYRQSLGQGLEFLIYFQGNSAPDKSGLPSDRFSAERTGGSVSTLTIQRTQQEDSAVYLCASRQWGSGISTDTQYFGPGTRLTVL.

DNA for the CDR3: TGTGCCAGCAGTTACGCGGGCCAAGAGACCCAGTACTTC. Translating gives CASSYAGQETQYF. The rearrangement joins TRBV6-5 to TRBJ2-5; a weak D match, TRBD2 (5 bases). The CDR3 is 13 amino acids. CDR1 MNHEY and CDR2 SVGAGI come from the germline V gene. Trimming took off 2 bases at V and 1 base at J, with 5 bases between the two ends.

The chain combines TRBV4-1 with TRBJ2-7; the match to TRBD1 covers 8 bases. Germline V gives CDR1 MGHRA, CDR2 YSYEKL. The V gene end was trimmed by 4 bases and the J gene end by 1 base; junction bases not matched to a gene: 6. The CDR3 runs to 15 residues. The CDR3 loop is CASSLTRDRSYEQYF. The CDR3 DNA reads as TGCGCCAGCAGCCTCACCCGGGACAGGTCCTACGAGCAGTACTTC.

J is TRBJ2-1 and V is TRBV20-1; D is undetermined. Germline V gene lookup returns CDR1 DFQATT and CDR2 SNEGSKA (reference sequence). This CDR3 contains 11 residues. Trimming left V 5 bases short and J 9 bases short, with 11 bases between. CDR3 sequence reads: CSAGYSSEQFF. The DNA of the CDR3 is TGCAGTGCTGGATATTCGAGTGAGCAGTTCTTC.

This rearrangement joins TRBV7-9 to TRBJ2-1; TRBD2 is a possible D gene (5 bases). Germline CDR1 is SEHNR and CDR2 is FQNEAQ (reference sequence). The CDR3 has 15 amino acids. V was trimmed by 5 bases and J by 9 bases, leaving 20 bases between them. CDR3 amino acids: CASSTRWLGNSEQFF. Here the CDR3 DNA reads TGTGCCAGCAGCACTAGGTGGTTAGGGAACAGTGAGCAGTTCTTC.

The gene calls are TRBV28 and TRBJ2-7, with TRBD2 matching over 7 bases. Germline CDR1 and CDR2: MDHEN and SYDVKM. This CDR3 spans 14 amino acids. The V gene end was trimmed by 5 bases and the J gene end by 2 bases; junction bases not matched to a gene: 6. The CDR3 loop is CASSPGGIPYEQYF. CDR3 sequence (DNA): TGTGCCAGCAGTCCGGGGGGAATTCCCTACGAGCAGTACTTC.

The J gene is TRBJ2-7, the V gene TRBV6-5, with D possibly TRBD1 on 6 matching bases. Trimming took 2 bases from V and 5 from J, leaving 13 bases between them. Germline V gives CDR1 MNHEY, CDR2 SVGAGI. This CDR3 is 14 amino acids long. The CDR3 region is CASSYISGHNEQYF. For the CDR3, the DNA is TGTGCCAGCAGTTACATCTCGGGACACAACGAGCAGTACTTC.

The chain uses TRBV19 and TRBJ2-3, with D possibly TRBD1 on 6 matching bases. The length of the CDR3 is 15 residues. V was trimmed by 6 bases and J by 1 base, leaving 14 bases between them. In germline, CDR1 is LNHDA, CDR2 SQIVND (reference sequence). The CDR3 spells CASRRQTGGTDTQYF. CDR3 coding DNA: TGTGCCAGTAGGAGACAGACAGGAGGCACAGATACGCAGTATTTT.

J is TRBJ2-5 and V is TRBV19; 15 positions match TRBD2. V dropped 4 bases and J dropped 2; count of bases not matched to a gene: 11. Germline V lookup: CDR1 LNHDA, CDR2 SQIVND (reference sequence). This CDR3 comprises 19 residues. CDR3 sequence: CASSTGLAGGRAQQETQYF. CDR3 nucleotides: TGTGCCAGTAGTACAGGACTAGCGGGAGGGCGGGCACAACAAGAGACCCAGTACTTC.

The chain employs TRBV5-1 and TRBJ1-1; D remains unclear. CDR3 length: 14 residues. CDR1 is SGHRS, CDR2 YFSETQ, per germline. V lost 6 bases to trimming and J lost 1 base, with 13 bases between them. The CDR3 DNA follows: TGCGCCAGCAAGGGATCCACCTCGAACACTGAAGCTTTCTTT. Translated, it gives CASKGSTSNTEAFF.

The J gene is TRBJ2-4, the V gene TRBV25-1; no clear D gene. Germline-derived CDR1 and CDR2 are MGHDK and SYGVNS. V was clipped by 6 bases and J by 0 bases, with 12 bases between them. The CDR3 sequence is 15 residues long. Here the CDR3 reads CASRAAVGAKNIQYF. The CDR3 bases are TGTGCCAGCAGGGCGGCAGTCGGAGCCAAAAACATTCAGTACTTC.